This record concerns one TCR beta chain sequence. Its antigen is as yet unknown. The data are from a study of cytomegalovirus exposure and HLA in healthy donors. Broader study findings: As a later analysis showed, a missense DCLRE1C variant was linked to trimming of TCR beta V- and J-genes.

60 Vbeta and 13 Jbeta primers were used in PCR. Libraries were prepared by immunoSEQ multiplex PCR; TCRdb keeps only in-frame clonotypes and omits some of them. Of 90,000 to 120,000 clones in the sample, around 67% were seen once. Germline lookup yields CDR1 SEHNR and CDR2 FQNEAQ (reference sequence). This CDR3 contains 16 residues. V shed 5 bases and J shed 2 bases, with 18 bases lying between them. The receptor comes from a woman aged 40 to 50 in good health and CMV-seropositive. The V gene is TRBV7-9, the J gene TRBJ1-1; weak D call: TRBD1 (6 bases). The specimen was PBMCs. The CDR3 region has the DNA TGTGCCAGCAGCGGGGGCGGACGGTTGGGAAACACTGAAGCTTTCTTT. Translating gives CASSGGGRLGNTEAFF. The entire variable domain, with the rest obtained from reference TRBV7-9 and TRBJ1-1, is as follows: DTGVSQNPRHKITKRGQNVTFRCDPISEHNRLYWYRQTLGQGPEFLTYFQNEAQLEKSRLLSDRFSAERPKGSFSTLEIQRTEQGDSAMYLCASSGGGRLGNTEAFFGQGTRLTVV.